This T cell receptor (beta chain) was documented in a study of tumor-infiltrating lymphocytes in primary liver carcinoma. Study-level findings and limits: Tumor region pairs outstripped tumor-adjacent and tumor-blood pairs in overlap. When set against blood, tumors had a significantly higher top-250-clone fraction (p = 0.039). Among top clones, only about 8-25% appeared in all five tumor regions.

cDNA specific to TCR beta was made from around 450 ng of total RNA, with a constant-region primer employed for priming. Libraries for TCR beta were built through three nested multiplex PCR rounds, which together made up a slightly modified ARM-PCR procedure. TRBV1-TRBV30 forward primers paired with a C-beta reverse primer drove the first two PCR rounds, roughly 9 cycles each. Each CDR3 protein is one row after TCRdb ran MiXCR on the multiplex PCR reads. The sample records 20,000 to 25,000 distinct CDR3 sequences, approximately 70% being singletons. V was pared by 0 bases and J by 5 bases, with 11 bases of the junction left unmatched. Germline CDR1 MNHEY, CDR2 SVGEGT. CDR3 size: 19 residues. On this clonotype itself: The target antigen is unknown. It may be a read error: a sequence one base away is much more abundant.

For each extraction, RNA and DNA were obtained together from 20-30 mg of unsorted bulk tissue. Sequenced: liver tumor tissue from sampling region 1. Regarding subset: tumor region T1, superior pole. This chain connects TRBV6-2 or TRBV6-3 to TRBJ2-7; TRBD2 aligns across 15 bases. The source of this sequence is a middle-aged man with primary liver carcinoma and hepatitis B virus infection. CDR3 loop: CASSYSEWTSGRAPNEQYF. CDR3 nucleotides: TGTGCCAGCAGTTACTCGGAGTGGACTAGCGGGAGGGCCCCCAACGAGCAGTACTTC.